The subject of this entry is one T cell receptor beta chain. What it binds is unknown. This CDR3 comprises 15 residues. Germline CDR1 SGHKS, CDR2 YYEKEE (reference sequence). V was cut by 4 bases and J by 6 bases, with 19 bases left in between. The source of the sample is a study of T cell repertoires in cytomegalovirus infection. Whole-study context: Matching HLA type, along with CMV infection, was indicated by public TCR beta signatures. General study points: Within the response measured ex vivo, HLA-C-restricted CMV-specific TCR beta clonotypes were dominant. People with CMV and the relevant HLA were identified by cumulative public TCR beta family frequency.

TCRdb called the reads again in MiXCR, with one record for every CDR3 protein. The profile covers about 250,000 distinct CDR3 sequences, with 6.5% appearing a single time and around 6.9% taken by the ten largest. Sequenced sample: PBMCs. This TCR came from a human donor in good health (CMV status not recorded). Some clones in this sample may be carry-over from other donors' samples. This chain joins TRBV5-5 and TRBJ1-1, with a tentative D call TRBD1 (6 bases). This chain's CDR3 is CASSIARGQEAEAFF. The DNA for the CDR3 is TGTGCCAGCAGCATCGCCCGGGGGCAGGAGGCTGAAGCTTTCTTT.